The count of the clone carrying this T cell receptor beta chain is one. The PCR had 60 Vbeta and 13 Jbeta primers. The repertoire was sequenced with immunoSEQ multiplex PCR; TCRdb's copy has only in-frame clones and lacks some. The profile shows almost 200,000 clones, about four fifths of them singletons. The CDR3 has 15 residues. CDR1 MNHEY and CDR2 SVGAGI come from the germline V gene. Trimming took 8 bases from V and 4 from J, leaving 20 bases between them. This entry belongs to a study of cytomegalovirus exposure and HLA in healthy donors. The source is a male donor in good health and CMV-seropositive. Sequencing used PBMCs. The V gene is TRBV6-5, the J gene TRBJ1-2; D is undetermined. The CDR3 nucleotides are TGTGCCAGCCGCCCGACGGAGGTTCCCGTCTATGGCTACACCTTC. It specifies CASRPTEVPVYGYTF.